The rows below give T cell receptor beta chains drawn from one sample of a study of cytomegalovirus exposure and HLA in healthy donors. Data came from immunoSEQ multiplex PCR; TCRdb stores just in-frame clones and leaves some out. The sample yields approximately 140,000 clones, around 83% seen once. Sequencing was carried out using PBMCs. These receptor sequences come from a man in his forties in good health and CMV-seropositive. CDR3s include the opening cysteine and the closing phenylalanine or tryptophan. The order of the fields is J gene, clone size, V gene, CDR3 length, D gene, CDR3 protein, CDR3 DNA. The D gene is left open where the match is weak. Size is omitted from some rows. Given values are once, few, many or a class for expanded clones.

TRBJ1-3 - TRBV9 12 - CASSVLGNTIYF TGTGCCAGCAGCGTACTCGGAAACACCATATATTTT
TRBJ2-1 - TRBV9 16 TRBD2 CASSVDSLAGGNEQFF TGTGCCAGCAGCGTAGATTCGCTAGCGGGGGGGAATGAGCAGTTCTTC
TRBJ2-1 - TRBV5-1 15 TRBD2 CASSPTSGSYNEQFF TGCGCCAGCAGCCCTACTAGCGGGTCCTACAATGAGCAGTTCTTC
TRBJ1-1 - TRBV30 16 - CAWSSPRTVSNTEAFF TGTGCCTGGAGTTCTCCTAGGACAGTCTCGAACACTGAAGCTTTCTTT
TRBJ2-3 - TRBV9 16 TRBD2 CASSAFGGGHTDTQYF TGTGCCAGCAGCGCCTTTGGCGGGGGGCACACAGATACGCAGTATTTT
TRBJ2-1 few TRBV6-1 13 - CASSEQGYNEQFF TGTGCCAGCAGTGAGCAGGGATACAATGAGCAGTTCTTC
TRBJ1-4 - TRBV9 15 - CASSSRQTTNEKLFF TGTGCCAGCAGCTCGAGACAGACAACTAATGAAAAACTGTTTTTT
TRBJ2-7 - TRBV29-1 12 TRBD2 CSVSSGTGEQYF TGCAGCGTTAGTAGCGGGACGGGAGAGCAGTACTTC
TRBJ1-2 - TRBV19 15 TRBD1 CASNRGLLTDYGYTF TGTGCCAGTAACAGGGGGTTGTTGACCGACTATGGCTACACCTTC
TRBJ2-7 - TRBV27 15 - CASSFLWRGHYEQYF TGTGCCAGCAGTTTTTTGTGGAGGGGGCACTACGAGCAGTACTTC
TRBJ1-1 - TRBV19 14 TRBD1 CASSIQGVDTEAFF TGTGCCAGTAGTATCCAGGGGGTCGACACTGAAGCTTTCTTT
TRBJ2-4 once TRBV19 17 TRBD1 CASSVILGTVAKNIQYF TGTGCCAGTAGTGTGATCTTAGGGACAGTAGCCAAAAACATTCAGTACTTC
TRBJ1-5 few TRBV6-5 14 - CASSALGASQPQHF TGTGCCAGCAGTGCTCTAGGGGCTTCCCAGCCCCAGCATTTT
TRBJ2-5 - TRBV2 17 TRBD2 CASEIIPAGGSGETQYF TGTGCCAGCGAAATAATACCGGCGGGGGGTTCCGGAGAGACCCAGTACTTC
TRBJ2-5 - TRBV6-5 15 TRBD2 CASSFWTSGRETQYF TGTGCCAGCAGTTTTTGGACTAGCGGGAGAGAGACCCAGTACTTC
TRBJ2-1 - TRBV5-6 16 - CASSLTKREWPPEQFF TGTGCCAGCAGCTTGACCAAGAGGGAGTGGCCTCCGGAGCAGTTCTTC
TRBJ2-1 - TRBV19 19 TRBD2 CASSPRKTGTSGGANEQFF TGTGCCAGTAGTCCGCGTAAGACCGGGACTAGCGGGGGGGCAAATGAGCAGTTCTTC
TRBJ2-7 few TRBV5-1 14 TRBD1 CASSFRDRDHEQYF TGCGCCAGCAGCTTCCGGGACAGGGATCACGAGCAGTACTTC
TRBJ2-1 - TRBV7-9 19 TRBD2 CASSSTGLAGGIPYNEQFF TGTGCCAGCAGCTCGACGGGACTAGCGGGAGGGATACCCTACAATGAGCAGTTCTTC
TRBJ2-3 - TRBV5-4 15 TRBD2 CASSLRIAGGDTQYF TGTGCCAGCAGTCTTCGGATAGCGGGGGGGGATACGCAGTATTTT
TRBJ2-7 once TRBV7-9 11 - CASSLTGKQYF TGTGCCAGCAGCTTAACAGGAAAGCAGTACTTC
TRBJ1-6 - TRBV6-6 16 - CASSYHYRNQNSPLHF TGTGCCAGCAGTTACCACTACAGGAATCAGAATTCACCCCTCCACTTT
TRBJ2-1 - TRBV7-6 17 - CASSSPQGQWQGNEQFF TGTGCCAGCAGCTCTCCCCAGGGGCAGTGGCAGGGCAATGAGCAGTTCTTC
TRBJ1-3 - TRBV7-9 14 - CASSSGGPGNTIYF TGTGCCAGCAGCTCCGGGGGGCCTGGAAACACCATATATTTT
TRBJ2-1 - TRBV29-1 15 TRBD2 CSVGVGGGSYNEQFF TGCAGCGTTGGCGTGGGGGGGGGTTCCTACAATGAGCAGTTCTTC
TRBJ2-5 - TRBV7-9 14 - CASSSLPGWETQYF TGTGCCAGCAGCTCCTTGCCCGGTTGGGAGACCCAGTACTTC
TRBJ2-5 few TRBV7-6 12 - CASRDIQETQYF TGTGCCAGCCGGGACATCCAAGAGACCCAGTACTTC
TRBJ1-1 - TRBV19 15 - CASTGRLAGDTEAFF TGTGCCAGTACTGGGAGATTGGCCGGGGACACTGAAGCTTTCTTT
TRBJ2-7 - TRBV19 12 - CASSIVPGRQYF TGTGCCAGTAGTATAGTTCCGGGGAGGCAGTACTTC
TRBJ2-2 - TRBV11-3 14 TRBD1 CASEDRGSTGELFF TGTGCCAGCGAGGACAGGGGGAGCACCGGGGAGCTGTTTTTT
TRBJ1-2 - TRBV6-1 14 TRBD1 CASRPGQGMGGYTF TGTGCCAGCAGGCCGGGACAGGGGATGGGAGGCTACACCTTC
TRBJ2-2 - TRBV29-1 17 TRBD2 CSAPQPTSGGNTGELFF TGCAGCGCCCCCCAACCCACTAGCGGGGGGAACACCGGGGAGCTGTTTTTT
TRBJ2-7 - TRBV11-2 14 - CASSPGHGTYEQYF TGTGCCAGCAGCCCGGGACATGGGACCTACGAGCAGTACTTC
TRBJ2-5 - TRBV5-1 13 - CASSLRPAGTQYF TGCGCCAGCAGCTTAAGACCGGCGGGGACCCAGTACTTC
TRBJ2-1 - TRBV2 12 - CASSVILIEQFF TGTGCCAGCAGTGTAATCCTTATTGAGCAGTTCTTC
TRBJ2-2 - TRBV5-8 15 TRBD1 CASSYPGQGTRELFF TGTGCCAGCAGCTACCCGGGACAGGGAACGAGGGAGCTGTTTTTT
TRBJ1-1 once TRBV11-2 13 - CASSLFMNTEAFF TGTGCCAGCAGTTTGTTCATGAACACTGAAGCTTTCTTT
TRBJ2-7 - TRBV30 14 TRBD1 CAWSPGTGAGKQYF TGTGCCTGGAGTCCCGGGACAGGGGCTGGGAAGCAGTACTTC
TRBJ2-3 - TRBV5-1 15 TRBD2 CASSPMGSGEATQYF TGCGCCAGCAGCCCGATGGGTAGCGGGGAGGCTACGCAGTATTTT
TRBJ2-5 - TRBV5-1 14 - CASSLQSLLETRYF TGCGCCAGCAGCTTGCAGAGCCTACTAGAGACCCGGTACTTC
TRBJ1-1 - TRBV7-8 16 TRBD1 CASSPRRGTVNTEAFF TGTGCCAGCAGCCCCCGTAGGGGGACAGTGAACACTGAAGCTTTCTTT